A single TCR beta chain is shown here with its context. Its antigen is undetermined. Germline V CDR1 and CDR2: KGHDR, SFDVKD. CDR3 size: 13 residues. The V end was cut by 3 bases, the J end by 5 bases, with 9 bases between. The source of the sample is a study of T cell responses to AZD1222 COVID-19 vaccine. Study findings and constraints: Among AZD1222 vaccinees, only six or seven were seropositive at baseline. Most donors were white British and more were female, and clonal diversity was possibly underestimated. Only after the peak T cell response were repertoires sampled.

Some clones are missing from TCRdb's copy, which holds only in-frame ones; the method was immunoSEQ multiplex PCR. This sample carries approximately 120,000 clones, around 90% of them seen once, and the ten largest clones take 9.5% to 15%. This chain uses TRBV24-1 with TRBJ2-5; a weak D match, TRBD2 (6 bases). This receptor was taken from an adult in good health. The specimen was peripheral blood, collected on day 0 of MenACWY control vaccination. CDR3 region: CATSDNREETQYF. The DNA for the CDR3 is TGTGCCACCAGTGATAACCGGGAGGAGACCCAGTACTTC.